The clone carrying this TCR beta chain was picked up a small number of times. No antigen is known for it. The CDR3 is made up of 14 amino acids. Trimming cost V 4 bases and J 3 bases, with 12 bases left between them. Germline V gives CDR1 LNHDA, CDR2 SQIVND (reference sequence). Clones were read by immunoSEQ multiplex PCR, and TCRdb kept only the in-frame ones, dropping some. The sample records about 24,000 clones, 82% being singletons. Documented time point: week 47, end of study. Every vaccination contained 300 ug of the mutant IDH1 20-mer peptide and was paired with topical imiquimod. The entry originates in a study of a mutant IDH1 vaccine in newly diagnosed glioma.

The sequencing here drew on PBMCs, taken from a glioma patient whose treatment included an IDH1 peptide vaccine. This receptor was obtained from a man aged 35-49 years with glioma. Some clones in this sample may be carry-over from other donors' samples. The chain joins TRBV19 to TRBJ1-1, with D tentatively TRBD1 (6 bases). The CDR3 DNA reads TGTGCCAGTAGTACGACATGGACAGACACTGAAGCTTTCTTT. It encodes CASSTTWTDTEAFF.